This entry describes one T cell receptor (beta chain). An end of the junction differs from the germline gene, which may be a read error. The germline gives CDR1 LNHDA, CDR2 SQIVND (reference sequence). The CDR3 totals 14 residues. The data were taken from a study of control samples from healthy donors and cancer patients. Sequencing was performed with immunoSEQ multiplex PCR; in TCRdb, only in-frame clones are kept and a portion is missing. The data hold roughly 130,000 clones, with approximately 90% observed a single time. Material: blood. The sequence was collected from a woman in her twenties or thirties in good health. J is TRBJ1-5 and V is TRBV19; D is ambiguous. CDR3 protein: CASSTSQPNQPQHF. The CDR3 region has the DNA TGTGCCAGCAGTACTTCCCAGCCCAATCAGCCCCAGCATTTT.